The TCR beta chain under discussion was sequenced for a study of cytomegalovirus exposure and HLA in healthy donors (dated by TCRdb to about 2017). In the study overall: A later analysis indicated that the roughly 130 validation repertoires were generated on the platform also employed for the 666 repertoires of the first cohort. The aim of the study was to test whether cataloging public T cell receptors could identify signatures of past pathogen exposure. In addition to the first cohort of approximately 650 subjects, a separate validation cohort of 120 different subjects was used. High-throughput TCR immunosequencing, statistical association of individual TCRs with disease status, and machine learning were combined to predict cytomegalovirus infection status.

The donors were included in the validation cohort of some 120 subjects, a group kept apart from the approximately 670-subject first cohort. From the germline V gene, CDR1 is KGHSY and CDR2 is FQNENV. From its cysteine to its phenylalanine, the CDR3 spans 13 amino acids. Only the CDR3 portion is preserved as DNA: 39 bases, with reading frame beginning at the first base. V was cut back by 0 bases and J by 4 bases, leaving a gap of 6 bases between them. Receptor amplification or capture employed the immunoSEQ multiplex PCR assay. The paper's data handling went like this. A statistical classification framework was built to diagnose cytomegalovirus status from the catalog of TCR beta chain sequences. Here the immuneACCESS table is served through TCRdb, limited to in-frame sequences with V and J called. Missing clones are a known gap in these copies; in checked studies unresolved V genes cover under half, and the rest lacks a known reason. The V and J calls and clone size are taken from that table; D and trimming were inferred from the DNA. In this sample the table shows over 200,000 clones, nearly 90% of which occur a single time. 0.37% of the sample is in the top ten clones.

A word on this clone: Its antigen remains undetermined. Base qualities are not recorded, but no much larger clone differs from it by a single base.

Points the paper makes about the study in general: Subsequent analysis determined that TCRs grouped into clusters in the first cohort also showed a tendency toward co-occurrence across the 120 validation repertoires, and 90% to 95% of cluster scores exceeded 0. A later analysis had no HLA typing for the validation cohort, so co-occurrence there was scored across all 110 or so repertoires. In both the original and validation cohorts, the classifier was reported to diagnose cytomegalovirus status with high specificity and sensitivity. While some public TCRs were present in many individuals, most TCR sequences turned up only very rarely across donors. In vitro tests confirmed that a few of the cytomegalovirus-associated TCR beta chains recognize cytomegalovirus antigens. The authors suggested that the approach could potentially be generalized to other disease states and immunological phenotypes. The study gave a list of under 200 TCR beta chains associated with cytomegalovirus.

The specimen was PBMCs. The TCR comes from a woman under 30 in good health and CMV-seronegative. The rearranged segments are TRBV16 and TRBJ1-2, with no confident D gene call. The DNA is as follows: TGTGCCAGCAGCCAATCTGGGAGCTATGGCTACACCTTC. It is translated as CASSQSGSYGYTF.